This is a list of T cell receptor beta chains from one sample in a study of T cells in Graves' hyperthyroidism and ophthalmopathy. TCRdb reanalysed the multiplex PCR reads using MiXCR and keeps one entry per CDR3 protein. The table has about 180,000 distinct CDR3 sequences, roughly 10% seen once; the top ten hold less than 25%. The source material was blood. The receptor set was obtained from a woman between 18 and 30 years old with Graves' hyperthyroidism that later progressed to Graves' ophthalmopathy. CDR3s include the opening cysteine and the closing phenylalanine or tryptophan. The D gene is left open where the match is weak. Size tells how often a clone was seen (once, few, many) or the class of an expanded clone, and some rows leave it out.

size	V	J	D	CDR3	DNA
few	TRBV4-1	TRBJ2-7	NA	CASSQVGRRTYEQYF	TGCGCCAGCAGCCAAGTCGGCAGGCGAACCTACGAGCAGTACTTC
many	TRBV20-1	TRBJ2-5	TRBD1	CSARGVGQGPYLKTQYF	TGCAGTGCTAGAGGGGTGGGACAGGGGCCCTACCTGAAGACCCAGTACTTC
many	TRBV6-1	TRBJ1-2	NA	CASSEVGGFSYGYTF	TGTGCCAGCAGTGAAGTTGGAGGGTTCAGCTATGGCTACACCTTC
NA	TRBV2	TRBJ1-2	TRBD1	CASSWANTGTGTIYYGYTF	TGTGCCAGCAGTTGGGCGAACACCGGGACAGGGACAATTTACTATGGCTACACCTTC
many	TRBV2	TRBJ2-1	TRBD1	CASSVWTGADNEQFF	TGTGCCAGCAGTGTTTGGACAGGGGCTGACAATGAGCAGTTCTTC
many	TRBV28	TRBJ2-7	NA	CASSSFGNLRYEQYF	TGTGCCAGCAGTTCATTCGGGAATCTGCGGTACGAGCAGTACTTC
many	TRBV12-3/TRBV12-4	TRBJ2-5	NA	CASSLQMVDQETQYF	TGTGCCAGCAGTTTACAGATGGTAGACCAAGAGACCCAGTACTTC
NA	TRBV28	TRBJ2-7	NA	CASSFGPESSYEQYF	TGTGCCAGCAGTTTCGGACCCGAGAGCTCCTACGAGCAGTACTTC
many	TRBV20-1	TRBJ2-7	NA	CSARAGYEQYF	TGCAGTGCTAGAGCTGGGTACGAGCAGTACTTC
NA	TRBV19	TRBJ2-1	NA	CASGALQGFSYNEQFF	TGTGCCAGTGGCGCCCTTCAGGGGTTCTCCTACAATGAGCAGTTCTTC
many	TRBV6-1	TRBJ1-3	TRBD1	CASSSQGNTIYF	TGTGCCAGCAGTTCACAGGGGAACACCATATATTTT
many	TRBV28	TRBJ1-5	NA	CASSLQGLGNQPQHF	TGTGCCAGCAGTTTACAGGGGCTGGGAAATCAGCCCCAGCATTTT
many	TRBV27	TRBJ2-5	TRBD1	CASSLVPGQGLETQYF	TGTGCCAGCAGTTTAGTTCCGGGACAGGGGTTGGAGACCCAGTACTTC
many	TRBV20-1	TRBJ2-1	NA	CSARGYRYNEQFF	TGCAGTGCTAGGGGGTACAGGTACAATGAGCAGTTCTTC
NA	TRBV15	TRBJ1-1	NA	CATSRDRGDEAFF	TGTGCCACCAGCAGAGATCGAGGGGATGAAGCTTTCTTT
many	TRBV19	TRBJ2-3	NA	CASSPSRGDTDTQYF	TGTGCCAGTAGCCCAAGCAGGGGAGACACAGATACGCAGTATTTT
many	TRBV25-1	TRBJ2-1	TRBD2	CASSEHSGRAYNEQFF	TGTGCCAGCAGTGAACATAGCGGGAGGGCCTACAATGAGCAGTTCTTC
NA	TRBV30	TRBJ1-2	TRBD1	CAWTTRGQGVGYTF	TGTGCCTGGACCACTCGGGGACAGGGGGTGGGCTACACCTTC